The table lists the clone carrying this T cell receptor (beta chain) with many counts. Its target is not known. TCRdb analysed the reads with MiXCR anew, one entry per CDR3 protein. Of hundreds of thousands of distinct CDR3 sequences listed, approximately 32% were seen once; the top ten hold 13%. The sample originates from a study of T cell repertoires in cytomegalovirus infection. At the level of the study: Public TCR beta signatures marked donors with CMV infection and the matching HLA. Study-wide findings and caveats: The response measured ex vivo was dominated by TCR beta clonotypes (HLA-C-restricted and CMV-specific).

The CDR3 contains 12 residues. Germline assignment: CDR1 SEHNR and CDR2 FQNEAQ (reference sequence). Trimming removed 5 bases from V and 8 bases from J; junction bases left unmatched: 5. The chain has TRBV7-9 and TRBJ1-2; 7 bases map to TRBD1. The clonotype originates from a human donor in good health (CMV status not recorded). Some clones in this sample may be carry-over from other donors' samples. The material sequenced was cultured CD8+ T cells from PBMCs, taken from culture after CMV antigen stimulation. In nucleotides, the CDR3 is TGTGCCAGCAGCCCGCGACAGGGCGGCTACACCTTC. This sequence encodes CASSPRQGGYTF.